The table lists the clone carrying this TCR beta chain with a few counts. Its cognate antigen is unknown. For TCRbeta, the library was prepared with unique molecular identifiers. TCRdb called the PCR reads again in MiXCR, with one record for every CDR3 protein. The sample contains 130,000 to 150,000 distinct CDR3 sequences, 8% to 10% of which appear only once. The data stem from a study of T-cell reconstitution after alpha-beta-depleted transplantation in children. The CDR3 loop spans 14 amino acids. CDR1 is SGDLS and CDR2 is YYNGEE in the germline V gene. Between the trimmed V and J ends, which lost 4 bases and 3 bases, there was a span of 13 bases. General study results and limits: Newly produced T cells mostly provided counts and TCRbeta diversity after one year, as hyperexpanded clones declined. Several hundred expanded graft clones reportedly were the source of alpha-beta T cells about two months after transplant. TCRbeta diversity was high at day 60 in some patients (a result of surviving recipient T cells and thymic progenitors).

The origin of this receptor is a female patient between 2 and 15 years old who had a stem cell transplant for congenital amegakaryocytic thrombocytopenia, so the T cells may come from the graft donor. This chain joins TRBV9 and TRBJ2-5, with a tentative D call TRBD2 (5 bases). The sequenced sample was PBMCs, mostly from graft donor cells, obtained 180 days after TCRalphabeta/CD19-depleted stem cell transplant. The CDR3 region is CASSPPGREETQYF. CDR3 DNA: TGTGCCAGCAGCCCCCCCGGGCGGGAAGAGACCCAGTACTTC.